Listed below are T cell receptor beta chains from one sample, sequenced in a study of T cell changes during pregnancy in multiple sclerosis. Repertoires were generated with immunoSEQ multiplex PCR, while TCRdb's copy carries only in-frame clones and drops some. The sample consists of 65,000 to 85,000 clones, roughly 93% of them appearing once. This specimen consisted of peripheral blood, obtained in the third trimester of pregnancy. Source of these receptors: a female donor with multiple sclerosis, enrolled in a pregnancy study. The CDR3 runs from the conserved cysteine through the conserved F or W. The order of the fields is D gene, V gene, clone size, J gene, CDR3 protein, CDR3 DNA. The D gene is left open where the match is weak. The listing skips clone size in some rows; elsewhere it reads once, few, many or a size class.

TRBD2	TRBV19	NA	TRBJ2-2	CASSIVSGGNTGELFF	TGTGCCAGTAGTATAGTCAGCGGGGGGAACACCGGGGAGCTGTTTTTT
TRBD2	TRBV10-3	NA	TRBJ2-7	CAISSGGAYEQYF	TGTGCCATCAGTAGCGGGGGGGCCTACGAGCAGTACTTC
TRBD2	TRBV6-5	NA	TRBJ2-7	CASRKPGGSYEQYF	TGTGCCAGCAGGAAACCGGGAGGATCCTACGAGCAGTACTTC
NA	TRBV2	NA	TRBJ2-3	CASRESGVDTQYF	TGTGCCAGCAGGGAATCAGGGGTCGATACGCAGTATTTT
TRBD1	TRBV19	NA	TRBJ1-5	CASNVQGARQPQHF	TGTGCCAGTAACGTCCAGGGGGCCCGGCAGCCCCAGCATTTT
NA	TRBV13	few	TRBJ2-3	CASSPRTSTDTQYF	TGTGCCAGCAGCCCTCGGACTAGCACAGATACGCAGTATTTT
NA	TRBV2	NA	TRBJ2-3	CASSVPSDLSTDTQYF	TGTGCCAGCAGTGTCCCTAGCGACCTGAGCACAGATACGCAGTATTTT
NA	TRBV18	NA	TRBJ1-2	CASSLYTGDYGYTF	TGTGCCAGCTCACTTTATACGGGAGACTATGGCTACACCTTC
NA	TRBV18	NA	TRBJ1-5	CASSQVSNQPQHF	TGTGCCAGCTCGCAGGTTAGCAATCAGCCCCAGCATTTT
NA	TRBV7-9	NA	TRBJ1-4	CASSLGADEKLFF	TGTGCCAGCAGTTTGGGGGCCGATGAAAAACTGTTTTTT
NA	TRBV18	few	TRBJ2-2	CASSPTDSRTGELFF	TGTGCCAGCTCACCCACTGACAGTAGGACCGGGGAGCTGTTTTTT
TRBD2	TRBV9	NA	TRBJ2-3	CASSVGNSGVGDTQYF	TGTGCCAGCAGCGTAGGAAATAGCGGGGTGGGGGATACGCAGTATTTT
TRBD1	TRBV7-2	NA	TRBJ1-6	CASSRDRGGSPLHF	TGTGCCAGCAGCCGGGACAGGGGCGGTTCACCCCTCCACTTT
NA	TRBV30	NA	TRBJ2-7	CAWRGPSVVSYEQYF	TGTGCCTGGAGAGGTCCTAGCGTTGTCTCCTACGAGCAGTACTTC
TRBD2	TRBV4-1	NA	TRBJ2-7	CASSLWTRSSYEQYF	TGCGCCAGCAGCCTTTGGACTAGGAGCTCCTACGAGCAGTACTTC
TRBD2	TRBV6-5	NA	TRBJ2-1	CASSLIAGGRREQFF	TGTGCCAGCAGCCTCATAGCGGGGGGCCGGAGGGAGCAGTTCTTC
TRBD1	TRBV29-1	NA	TRBJ1-5	CSVQENRGDQPQHF	TGCAGCGTTCAGGAGAACAGGGGTGATCAGCCCCAGCATTTT
TRBD1	TRBV2	NA	TRBJ1-2	CASSILAGGAVGYTF	TGTGCCAGCAGTATACTAGCAGGGGGCGCGGTGGGCTACACCTTC
NA	TRBV7-2	NA	TRBJ1-5	CASSLTSNSNQPQHF	TGTGCCAGCAGCTTAACGAGTAATAGCAATCAGCCCCAGCATTTT
TRBD2	TRBV19	NA	TRBJ2-1	CASSPTERGGYNEQFF	TGTGCCAGTAGTCCCACGGAGCGGGGTGGATACAATGAGCAGTTCTTC
NA	TRBV19	once	TRBJ2-7	CASSIVFGAYEQYF	TGTGCCAGTAGTATAGTATTCGGAGCCTACGAGCAGTACTTC
NA	TRBV18	once	TRBJ1-2	CASSPTQGFLAYGYTF	TGTGCCAGCTCACCAACACAGGGTTTTCTTGCCTATGGCTACACCTTC
NA	TRBV30	NA	TRBJ1-3	CAWSVNGRNTIYF	TGTGCCTGGAGTGTAAACGGGAGAAACACCATATATTTT
NA	TRBV5-1	NA	TRBJ2-7	CASSLVSGPLYEQYF	TGCGCCAGCAGCTTGGTATCGGGTCCTCTCTACGAGCAGTACTTC
TRBD2	TRBV7-2	NA	TRBJ2-1	CASSPLILAGENNEQFF	TGTGCCAGCAGCCCCCTCATTCTAGCGGGGGAAAACAATGAGCAGTTCTTC
NA	TRBV5-1	once	TRBJ1-1	CASRIQGEDTEAFF	TGCGCCAGCAGGATTCAGGGTGAAGACACTGAAGCTTTCTTT
TRBD1	TRBV5-1	NA	TRBJ1-4	CASSSGTGSEKLFF	TGCGCCAGCAGCTCCGGGACAGGGTCTGAAAAACTGTTTTTT
NA	TRBV19	NA	TRBJ2-1	CASSIFGELVQFF	TGTGCCAGTAGTATATTCGGGGAGCTCGTGCAGTTCTTC
NA	TRBV7-2	NA	TRBJ1-6	CASSPTGISYNSPLHF	TGTGCCAGCAGCCCTACAGGGATCTCCTATAATTCACCCCTCCACTTT
TRBD1	TRBV5-1	NA	TRBJ2-1	CASSLLGQGSHEQFF	TGCGCCAGCAGCTTGTTGGGACAGGGATCCCATGAGCAGTTCTTC
TRBD1	TRBV10-1	NA	TRBJ2-5	CASSAGGAETQYF	TGCGCCAGCAGTGCAGGGGGCGCGGAGACCCAGTACTTC
NA	TRBV19	few	TRBJ1-1	CASSMGVDRIYTEAFF	TGTGCCAGTTCTATGGGGGTTGACAGGATCTACACTGAAGCTTTCTTT
TRBD2	TRBV7-2	NA	TRBJ2-5	CASSPLPSGGAGETQYF	TGTGCCAGCAGCCCCCTTCCTAGCGGGGGGGCCGGGGAGACCCAGTACTTC
NA	TRBV7-9	NA	TRBJ1-2	CASSLDMQGILYGYTF	TGTGCCAGCAGCTTAGATATGCAGGGGATCCTCTATGGCTACACCTTC
TRBD1	TRBV19	NA	TRBJ1-4	CASSLRQGTNEKLFF	TGTGCCAGTAGTCTTCGACAGGGAACTAATGAAAAACTGTTTTTT
NA	TRBV18	NA	TRBJ2-3	CASSPLREETDTQYF	TGTGCCAGCTCACCTTTGAGAGAGGAGACAGATACGCAGTATTTT
TRBD1	TRBV6-1	NA	TRBJ2-2	CASSADLLPGQGFSTGELFF	TGTGCCAGCAGTGCGGACCTACTCCCGGGACAGGGTTTTTCCACCGGGGAGCTGTTTTTT
TRBD2	TRBV7-3	NA	TRBJ2-3	CASSPWAGGPDTQYF	TGTGCCAGCAGCCCCTGGGCGGGGGGTCCAGATACGCAGTATTTT
NA	TRBV6-4	once	TRBJ1-1	CASRPQSLGTEAFF	TGTGCCAGCAGGCCACAGTCTTTAGGCACTGAAGCTTTCTTT
NA	TRBV30	once	TRBJ1-5	CAWASGEGTPQHF	TGTGCCTGGGCCTCCGGGGAGGGGACGCCCCAGCATTTT
TRBD2	TRBV5-6	NA	TRBJ2-3	CASSPGLAVTDTQYF	TGTGCCAGCAGCCCGGGACTAGCGGTCACAGATACGCAGTATTTT
NA	TRBV4-1	NA	TRBJ1-1	CASSQLRSGPPEMNTEAFF	TGCGCCAGCAGCCAATTGAGATCGGGTCCCCCAGAAATGAACACTGAAGCTTTCTTT
NA	TRBV4-3	NA	TRBJ1-3	CASSQDWESGNTIYF	TGCGCCAGCAGCCAAGATTGGGAGTCTGGAAACACCATATATTTT
NA	TRBV11-2	NA	TRBJ1-2	CASSLNRQLNYGYTF	TGTGCCAGCAGCTTAAACCGACAACTCAACTATGGCTACACCTTC
NA	TRBV4-2	NA	TRBJ2-1	CASSPQPPSLVRGNEQFF	TGTGCCAGCAGCCCCCAACCCCCCTCTCTAGTTCGAGGGAATGAGCAGTTCTTC
NA	TRBV11-2	once	TRBJ1-1	CASSSRDTNTEAFF	TGTGCCAGCAGCAGCCGGGACACGAACACTGAAGCTTTCTTT
NA	TRBV21-1	NA	TRBJ1-6	CASSSRQGISPLHF	TGTGCCAGCAGCAGCAGACAGGGTATCTCACCCCTCCACTTT
TRBD1	TRBV7-2	NA	TRBJ1-6	CASSGRDRVPPLHF	TGTGCCAGCAGCGGCCGGGACAGGGTCCCACCCCTCCACTTT
NA	TRBV28	NA	TRBJ1-2	CASSTHNYGYTF	TGTGCCAGCAGTACACATAACTATGGCTACACCTTC
NA	TRBV5-1	NA	TRBJ2-5	CASSPLDPSETQYF	TGCGCCAGCAGCCCTCTCGATCCGAGCGAGACCCAGTACTTC